Below, 12 T cell receptor beta chains from the same sample are listed, as sequenced in a study of beta chain features in type 1 diabetes. All of the isolated RNA was reverse transcribed, so expressed TCRB transcripts were sequenced. Here immunoSEQ multiplex PCR was the method, and the copy in TCRdb shows in-frame clones only, minus some. Among 150,000 to 170,000 clones, around 8% were seen once, and the ten largest hold 0.5% to 0.65%. The specimen was central memory CD4+ T cells from blood. All receptors derive from a man between 18 and 35 years old in good health.

This clone has more than one count but fewer than ten. The junction does not match germline at one end; this may be a read error. The same CDR3 arises from other DNA sequences in this sample as well. V gene TRBV7-7 combines with J gene TRBJ2-3; D is possibly TRBD1 (5 bases). Germline loops: CDR1 SSHAT, CDR2 FNYEAQ (reference sequence). This CDR3 comprises 13 residues. The CDR3 nucleotides are TGTGCTAGCAGCTTAGGTCAGGGAGATACGCAGTATTTT. Translating it yields CASSLGQGDTQYF.

This clone was counted many times. The chain links TRBV29-1 to TRBJ2-5; TRBD1 matches 9 bases. With V trimmed by 3 bases and J by 3 bases, 8 bases remained unmatched. CDR1 and CDR2 from the germline V gene are SQVTM and ANQGSEA. This CDR3 is 15 amino acids long. The CDR3 loop is CSVDGTGSLKETQYF. For the CDR3, the DNA is TGCAGCGTTGACGGGACAGGGAGTTTAAAAGAGACCCAGTACTTC.

This clone showed up just a few times. The rearrangement joins TRBV7-2 to TRBJ2-5; 9 bases align to TRBD1. The J call may be wrong; the DNA end is better matched by TRBJ2-7. The length of the CDR3 is 16 residues. Germline V gene lookup returns CDR1 SGHTA and CDR2 FQGNSA. The CDR3 spells CASSPALGTGTYEQYF. In DNA, the CDR3 is TGTGCCAGCAGCCCCGCTTTGGGGACAGGGACCTACGAGCAGTACTTC.

This clone was detected only a few times. The rearrangement links TRBV15 to TRBJ1-5; no clear D gene. Per the germline V gene, CDR1 is LNHNV and CDR2 is YYDKDF (reference sequence). The CDR3 sequence is 15 residues long. The germline V and J ends were trimmed by 0 bases and 0 bases, with 6 bases remaining between them. CDR3 in DNA: TGTGCCACCAGCAGAGAACAGCTTAGCAATCAGCCCCAGCATTTT. This codes for CATSREQLSNQPQHF. The full variable domain, its missing parts supplied by reference TRBV15 and TRBJ1-5, is DAMVIQNPRYQVTQFGKPVTLSCSQTLNHNVMYWYQQKSSQAPKLLFHYYDKDFNNEADTPDNFQSRRPNTSFCFLDIRSPGLGDTAMYLCATSREQLSNQPQHFGDGTRLSIL.

The rearrangement uses TRBV9 and TRBJ2-2; D perhaps matches TRBD1 (6 bases). V dropped 8 bases and J dropped 3 bases, with 11 bases sitting between them. Germline CDR1 is SGDLS and CDR2 is YYNGEE. This CDR3 comprises 13 residues. For the CDR3, the DNA is TGTGCCAGTTCTGGACAGCACACCGGGGAGCTGTTTTTT. Its translation: CASSGQHTGELFF.

This chain links TRBV15 with TRBJ2-2; 9 bases match TRBD2. Looked up from germline, CDR1 is LNHNV and CDR2 is YYDKDF (reference sequence). V trimming: 1 base; J trimming: 4 bases; junction bases outside the gene matches: 10. CDR3 size: 18 residues. The CDR3 DNA follows: TGTGCCACCAGCAGAGTCGGTAGCGGGAGTGGTGGCACCGGGGAGCTGTTTTTT. As protein: CATSRVGSGSGGTGELFF.

The chain has TRBV5-4 and TRBJ2-5; D perhaps matches TRBD1 (6 bases). Trimming removed 3 bases at V and 5 bases at J, with 11 bases between. Germline values: CDR1 SGHNT, CDR2 YYREEE (reference sequence). The CDR3 runs 13 residues. The CDR3 bases are TGTGCCAGCAGCTGGGGACACGAGGAGACCCAGTACTTC. Encoded protein: CASSWGHEETQYF.

This clone was picked up a small number of times. This rearrangement joins TRBV9 to TRBJ2-5; unclear D gene. The CDR3 extends over 14 amino acids. The germline CDR1 and CDR2 sequences are SGDLS and YYNGEE. Trimming pared 4 bases from V and 5 bases from J, leaving 15 bases between. The CDR3 sequence: CASSTRSSTETQYF. CDR3 DNA: TGTGCCAGCAGCACGCGCTCGTCGACTGAGACCCAGTACTTC.

This chain joins TRBV15 and TRBJ2-1; D possibly corresponds to TRBD2 (6 bases). This CDR3 has 14 residues. The V end lost 1 base, the J end lost 5 bases, and 9 bases lay between the germline ends. Germline loops: CDR1 LNHNV, CDR2 YYDKDF (reference sequence). This CDR3 reads CATSRGTINNEQFF. As DNA, the CDR3 is TGTGCCACCAGCAGAGGGACTATCAACAATGAGCAGTTCTTC.

The V call is TRBV5-1, the J call TRBJ2-1; 14 bases align to TRBD2. The germline gives CDR1 SGHRS, CDR2 YFSETQ. V was clipped by 4 bases and J by 6 bases; unmatched bases: 9. The CDR3 length is 17 residues. This CDR3 reads CASSLGLAGARSNEQFF. CDR3 nucleotides: TGCGCCAGCAGCCTGGGACTAGCGGGGGCCCGTTCCAATGAGCAGTTCTTC.

With respect to this clone: The same CDR3 is also encoded by other DNA sequences in this sample. The rearrangement joins TRBV5-4 to TRBJ2-1; maybe TRBD2 (6 bases). The ends were cut back, 0 bases at V and 0 bases at J, with 7 bases in the middle. This CDR3 has 15 amino acids. CDR1 and CDR2 (germline): SGHNT, YYREEE (reference sequence). CDR3 residues: CASSLDGSSYNEQFF. Written as DNA, the CDR3 is TGTGCCAGCAGCTTGGACGGGAGCTCCTACAATGAGCAGTTCTTC.

This clone was seen a handful of times. The V gene is TRBV9, the J gene TRBJ2-7, with TRBD1 matching over 8 bases. The CDR3 runs to 15 residues. CDR1 and CDR2 (germline): SGDLS, YYNGEE. V lost 0 bases to trimming and J lost 3 bases; unmatched junction nucleotides: 5. CDR3 in amino acids: CASSVGTGQGYEQYF. CDR3 bases: TGTGCCAGCAGCGTAGGAACCGGACAGGGCTACGAGCAGTACTTC.